The clone carrying this TCR beta chain was seen a few times. Germline trimming cut 1 base from V and 5 bases from J; bases unmatched to any gene: 5. Germline CDR1 and CDR2: SGHTA and FQGTGA. The CDR3 spans 16 residues. This entry comes from a study of blood T cell repertoires in COVID-19. Overall study context: Both acute and convalescent COVID-19 samples were obtained from the United States, Italy and Spain.

The data were produced by immunoSEQ multiplex PCR, yet TCRdb's version contains in-frame clones alone and is incomplete. The data show over 80,000 clones, with more than 75% seen just once and 15% to 20% held by the top ten. Specimen: peripheral blood. The origin of this receptor is a human donor in a cohort sampled during active COVID-19. V is TRBV7-3 and J is TRBJ2-1; 10 nucleotides agree with TRBD2. CDR3: CASSLRASGRNNEQFF. CDR3 sequence (DNA): TGTGCCAGCAGCTTAAGGGCTAGCGGGAGAAACAATGAGCAGTTCTTC.